The present T cell receptor beta chain was sequenced within a study of CD8+ T cells in alopecia areata. Germline lookup yields CDR1 SGHRS and CDR2 YFSETQ. V was clipped by 5 bases and J by 5 bases, with 5 bases between them. CDR3 size: 10 residues. As part of sample collection, lesional scalp punch biopsies and peripheral blood were taken from alopecia areata patients. For this clone: Other DNA sequences within the sample encode an identical CDR3.

cDNA serving as the sequencing template came from extracted, reverse transcribed RNA. Some clones are missing from TCRdb's copy, which holds only in-frame ones; the method was immunoSEQ multiplex PCR. The table has 100,000 to 130,000 clones, 55% to 70% seen once. Material for sequencing was NKG2D-low CD8+ T cells sorted from blood. This clonotype was obtained from a human donor with alopecia areata. The genes are TRBV5-1 and TRBJ2-7; D is ambiguous. CDR3 region: CASSGDEQYF. The CDR3, as DNA: TGCGCCAGCAGTGGGGACGAGCAGTACTTC.